This TCR beta chain was documented in a study of siplizumab effects on memory and regulatory T cells. V shed 0 bases and J shed 7 bases, with 11 bases lying between them. CDR1 SEHNR and CDR2 FQNEAQ come from the germline V gene (reference sequence). The CDR3 is 14 residues long. The protocol was immunoSEQ multiplex PCR, while the TCRdb copy is restricted to in-frame clones and leaves out a portion. The sample gives 99,000 or so clones, roughly 91% of which show up once; about 0.32% is in the top ten. This receptor was obtained from a human donor in good health. Sequences were obtained from CD4+ T cells sorted from blood. The genes are TRBV7-9 and TRBJ2-3; D is ambiguous. The CDR3 protein is CASSLAGHPNTQYF. The CDR3 DNA sequence: TGTGCCAGCAGCTTAGCGGGTCACCCTAATACGCAGTATTTT.